One and the same sample provided the 13 T cell receptor beta chains below, sequenced in a study of CD4+ T cells in melanoma. Data came from immunoSEQ multiplex PCR; TCRdb stores just in-frame clones and leaves some out. The sample holds about 110,000 clones; about 92% are singletons and the top ten take roughly 3.3%. Sequencing was done on a sample of peripheral blood. These receptors were taken from a human donor with melanoma.

The chain carries TRBV28 and TRBJ2-7; possible D gene TRBD2, 6 bases. V lost 2 bases to trimming and J lost 2 bases, with 10 bases between them. CDR3 size: 14 residues. In germline, CDR1 is MDHEN, CDR2 SYDVKM. The CDR3 loop is CASSLPGGPYEQYF. The CDR3 DNA reads TGTGCCAGCAGTTTACCCGGAGGGCCCTACGAGCAGTACTTC.

This clone has a single count. CDR3 in amino acids: CAWSIPGTYGYTF. The DNA of the CDR3 is TGTGCCTGGAGTATACCCGGGACCTATGGCTACACCTTC. This chain links TRBV30 with TRBJ1-2; D is possibly TRBD1 (5 bases). V gave up 2 bases and J gave up 4 bases, with 11 bases separating them. This CDR3 is built from 13 residues. Looked up from germline, CDR1 is GTSNPN and CDR2 is SVGIG (reference sequence).

DNA of the CDR3: TGTGCCAGCAGCCCCGGGGGGGCAACAGATACGCAGTATTTT. Its protein product is CASSPGGATDTQYF. This chain links TRBV6-1 with TRBJ2-3, with 8 bases that match TRBD2. Germline CDR1 and CDR2: MNHNS and SASEGT. V lost 6 bases, J lost 3 bases, and 5 bases stayed unmatched. CDR3 size: 14 residues.

This chain uses TRBV15 with TRBJ1-3; TRBD1 agrees at 10 bases. The V gene's germline CDR1 is LNHNV and CDR2 YYDKDF (reference sequence). CDR3 length: 18 residues. V lost 0 bases to trimming and J lost 0 bases; unmatched junction nucleotides: 5. The CDR3 region has the DNA TGTGCCACCAGCAGAGAGGGGACAGGGGCGCTCTCTGGAAACACCATATATTTT. Protein sequence: CATSREGTGALSGNTIYF.

The chain joins TRBV7-2 to TRBJ2-7, with TRBD2 matching over 7 bases. This CDR3 is 13 amino acids long. Germline values: CDR1 SGHTA, CDR2 FQGNSA. Trimming cost V 5 bases and J 4 bases; bases outside gene matches: 5. CDR3 region: CASSRGGPYEQYF. CDR3 bases: TGTGCCAGCAGCCGCGGGGGACCATACGAGCAGTACTTC.

The chain employs TRBV5-6 and TRBJ1-5; 7 bases align to TRBD1. Germline-derived CDR1 and CDR2 are SGHDT and YYEEEE. The CDR3 sequence is 15 residues long. J was trimmed by 6 bases and V by 2 bases; bases with no gene match: 8. In DNA form, the CDR3 reads TGTGCCAGCAGCTTCCCGCAGGGGGGACTTCAGCCCCAGCATTTT. This sequence encodes CASSFPQGGLQPQHF.

The CDR3 region is CASTIPGGTEAFF. In DNA, the CDR3 is TGTGCCAGCACCATCCCCGGAGGCACTGAAGCTTTCTTT. This rearrangement joins TRBV28 to TRBJ1-1; D unclear. V was cut by 7 bases and J by 4 bases, with 13 bases left in between. This CDR3 has 13 amino acids. The germline CDR1 and CDR2 sequences are MDHEN and SYDVKM. The entire variable domain, with the rest obtained from reference TRBV28 and TRBJ1-1, is as follows: DVKVTQSSRYLVKRTGEKVFLECVQDMDHENMFWYRQDPGLGLRLIYFSYDVKMKEKGDIPEGYSVSREKKERFSLILESASTNQTSMYLCASTIPGGTEAFFGQGTRLTVV.

The genes are TRBV7-9 and TRBJ2-7; TRBD2 agrees at 8 bases. Germline lookup yields CDR1 SEHNR and CDR2 FQNEAQ (reference sequence). The CDR3 covers 15 residues. The V and J ends lost 6 bases and 5 bases, in that order; junction bases with no gene match: 12. The CDR3: CASRSGGGSEDEQYF. DNA of the CDR3: TGTGCCAGCAGATCGGGCGGGGGGAGTGAAGACGAGCAGTACTTC.

This rearrangement joins TRBV7-3 to TRBJ1-5; possible D gene TRBD1, 5 bases. Germline V gives CDR1 SGHTA, CDR2 FQGTGA. This CDR3 spans 14 amino acids. Trimming took off 5 bases at V and 2 bases at J, with 10 bases between the two ends. Here the CDR3 reads CASSTTQGNQPQHF. The CDR3 nucleotides are TGTGCCAGCAGCACCACACAGGGCAATCAGCCCCAGCATTTT.

The rearrangement joins TRBV5-4 to TRBJ2-3; a possible D gene is TRBD2 (6 bases). V lost 7 bases and J lost 4, with 25 bases in between. This CDR3 spans 17 amino acids. CDR1 and CDR2 from the germline V gene are SGHNT and YYREEE (reference sequence). CDR3 nucleotide sequence: TGTGCCAGCCGCCCGGGTGACGGGAGTACACTATCAGATACGCAGTATTTT. Its translation is CASRPGDGSTLSDTQYF.

The gene calls are TRBV9 and TRBJ2-4; a weak D match, TRBD1 (5 bases). This CDR3 is 17 amino acids long. CDR1 is SGDLS, CDR2 YYNGEE, per germline. Trimming cost V 3 bases and J 0 bases, with 16 bases left between them. CDR3 loop: CASSAPQGSLAKNIQYF. The CDR3 nucleotides are TGTGCCAGCAGCGCCCCCCAGGGCAGTCTAGCCAAAAACATTCAGTACTTC. The whole variable domain, filled in from reference TRBV9 and TRBJ2-4, reads DSGVTQTPKHLITATGQRVTLRCSPRSGDLSVYWYQQSLDQGLQFLIQYYNGEERAKGNILERFSAQQFPDLHSELNLSSLELGDSALYFCASSAPQGSLAKNIQYFGAGTRLSVL.

The chain has TRBV7-9 and TRBJ1-5; D is ambiguous. The CDR3 loop spans 14 amino acids. The V and J ends lost 2 bases and 5 bases respectively, with 10 bases between them. From germline, CDR1 is SEHNR and CDR2 FQNEAQ (reference sequence). The DNA for the CDR3 is TGTGCCAGCAGCTTATTCCCCGGGGATCAGCCCCAGCATTTT. It yields the protein CASSLFPGDQPQHF.

The V call is TRBV18, the J call TRBJ1-2; D remains unclear. This CDR3 has 12 residues. V lost 3 bases to trimming and J lost 2 bases, with 4 bases between them. Germline assignment: CDR1 KGHSH and CDR2 LQKENI. CDR3 protein: CASSPTNYGYTF. Written as DNA, the CDR3 is TGTGCCAGCTCACCCACGAACTATGGCTACACCTTC.